Shown below are 18 T cell receptor beta chains from a single sample sequenced in a study of T cells after yellow fever vaccination (dated by TCRdb to between 2018 and 2021). Libraries were built with 5' RACE. Sequenced using an Illumina NovaSeq 6000. Using fastp trimming at Q25 and MiXCR clonotype assembly, TCRdb reanalyzed the public sequencing data and kept in-frame beta chains. Entries that share a CDR3 protein sequence are merged under the most common genes and DNA. Here the sample has 250,000 to 400,000 distinct CDR3 sequences; roughly 3.9% occur a single time. Of the sample, under 30% is held by the ten largest clones. The sample's treatment or condition label, in plain terms: live attenuated yellow fever vaccine strain. The starting material was PBMCs, obtained 5 days after the yellow fever booster vaccination. The receptors were gathered from a young man who received the YFV17D yellow fever vaccine.

The V call is TRBV6-5, the J call TRBJ2-1, with 8 nucleotides matching TRBD2. V lost 5 bases, J lost 7 bases, and 4 bases stayed unmatched. The germline V gene has CDR1 MNHEY and CDR2 SVGAGI. The CDR3 is 13 amino acids. CDR3 in DNA: TGTGCCAGCAGTGTCCGGGGGGGGAATGAGCAGTTCTTC. It specifies CASSVRGGNEQFF.

This chain links TRBV5-1 with TRBJ1-1, with D unresolved. Germline V gives CDR1 SGHRS, CDR2 YFSETQ. CDR3 length equals 16 residues. V lost 4 bases, J lost 2 bases, and 18 bases lay in between. The CDR3: CASSLQPRTTNTEAFF. Written as DNA, the CDR3 is TGCGCCAGCAGCCTTCAACCGCGGACGACCAACACTGAAGCTTTCTTT.

The sample holds a few counts of this clonotype. This chain's CDR3 is CASSQDLGGGQETQYF. The CDR3 DNA reads as TGTGCCAGCAGCCAAGATCTGGGGGGGGGTCAAGAGACCCAGTACTTC. This chain connects TRBV4-2 to TRBJ2-5; 7 nucleotides agree with TRBD2. The CDR3 is 16 residues long. Germline CDR1 and CDR2: LGHNA and YNFKEQ. V trimming: 0 bases; J trimming: 2 bases; junction bases outside the gene matches: 6.

In this sample, this clonotype turned up many times. V and J are TRBV7-8 and TRBJ2-7; D possibly corresponds to TRBD2 (5 bases). In germline, CDR1 is SGHVS, CDR2 FQNEAQ. With 5 bases removed from V and 6 bases from J, the gap between germline ends came to 20 bases. The CDR3 consists of 15 residues. The CDR3 spells CASSRYGSRGREQYF. CDR3 DNA sequence: TGTGCCAGCAGCCGATATGGGTCCCGGGGTCGCGAGCAGTACTTC.

This clonotype has ten or more counts. The chain joins TRBV6-2 or TRBV6-3 to TRBJ2-2, with D possibly TRBD2 on 6 matching bases. CDR1 and CDR2 (germline): MNHEY, SVGEGT. Trimming pared 4 bases from V and 1 base from J, leaving 13 bases between. This CDR3 has 16 amino acids. The CDR3 bases are TGTGCCAGCAGTTCTTGGGGGGAGAAGAACACCGGGGAGCTGTTTTTT. Its protein product is CASSSWGEKNTGELFF.

This clonotype has a count of ten or more. This rearrangement joins TRBV5-1 to TRBJ2-1; D not certain. Trimming removed 0 bases from V and 0 bases from J, with 4 bases in between. Per the germline V gene, CDR1 is SGHRS and CDR2 is YFSETQ. The CDR3 is 14 residues long. CDR3 in DNA: TGCGCCAGCAGCTTGGAAAGCTCCTACAATGAGCAGTTCTTC. Its protein is CASSLESSYNEQFF.

This rearrangement joins TRBV6-6 to TRBJ1-5; a weak D match, TRBD1 (6 bases). Trimming removed 2 bases at V and 0 bases at J, with 11 bases between. Germline assignment: CDR1 MNHNY and CDR2 SVGAGI (reference sequence). CDR3 length: 16 residues. CDR3 coding DNA: TGTGCCAGCAGTTACGCAGGGGTTATTAGCAATCAGCCCCAGCATTTT. This encodes CASSYAGVISNQPQHF.

The V call is TRBV6-5, the J call TRBJ2-1; D possibly corresponds to TRBD1 (6 bases). V was clipped by 0 bases and J by 9 bases, with 12 bases between them. This CDR3 spans 14 amino acids. Germline V gives CDR1 MNHEY, CDR2 SVGAGI. In nucleotides, the CDR3 is TGTGCCAGCAGTTACTCGAAGGGGGAACCTGAGCAGTTCTTC. As protein: CASSYSKGEPEQFF.

Only a few counts were recorded for this clonotype. V usage is TRBV6-5 and J usage is TRBJ2-5, with TRBD1 matching 9 bases. J lost 4 bases, V lost 6 bases, and 6 bases had no gene match. Per the germline V gene, CDR1 is MNHEY and CDR2 is SVGAGI. The CDR3 contains 14 residues. The CDR3 DNA reads TGTGCCAGCAGAGACAACAGGGGGCGAGAGACCCAGTACTTC. Translating it yields CASRDNRGRETQYF.

The table lists this clonotype with a few counts. The J gene is TRBJ1-6, the V gene TRBV7-6; D is perhaps TRBD1 (6 bases). Trimming left V 0 bases short and J 7 bases short, with 13 bases between. CDR3 length equals 16 residues. Germline V gene data show CDR1 as SGHVS and CDR2 as FNYEAQ. The CDR3 nucleotides read TGTGCCAGCAGCTTAGCTACTCAGGGGATCAATTCACCCCTCCACTTT. It translates to CASSLATQGINSPLHF.

This chain connects TRBV7-2 to TRBJ1-3, with 8 bases fitting TRBD1. V lost 4 bases to trimming and J lost 4 bases; unmatched junction nucleotides: 6. This CDR3 spans 15 amino acids. Germline loops: CDR1 SGHTA, CDR2 FQGNSA. The DNA for the CDR3 is TGTGCCAGCAGCTCGAACCAGGGGGCCGGAAACACCATATATTTT. Translation: CASSSNQGAGNTIYF.

This clonotype was counted a few times. The V and J genes are TRBV7-9 and TRBJ1-6, with D tentatively TRBD1 (5 bases). Germline V CDR1 and CDR2: SEHNR, FQNEAQ (reference sequence). V lost 3 bases and J lost 6, with 9 bases in between. This CDR3 comprises 14 residues. The CDR3 region has the DNA TGTGCCAGCAGCTTCCGGGACGGTAATTCACCCCTCCACTTT. It translates to CASSFRDGNSPLHF.

This clonotype was seen a handful of times. The CDR3 DNA sequence: TGTGCCAGCAGCACCCCGGGACACGTAATTGAAAAACTGTTTTTT. It is translated as CASSTPGHVIEKLFF. The chain carries TRBV21-1 and TRBJ1-4; the DNA was not used to check the table's D call, TRBD1. TRBV21-1 is designated a pseudogene. CDR3 length: 15 amino acids.

This clonotype was detected only once. V usage is TRBV6-4 and J usage is TRBJ2-2; 8 nucleotides match TRBD2. V gave up 0 bases and J gave up 7 bases; unmatched junction bases: 10. CDR1 and CDR2 from the germline V gene are MRHNA and SNTAGT. The CDR3 spans 17 residues. The CDR3 sequence is CASSDSAGGAGSGELFF. DNA of the CDR3: TGTGCCAGCAGTGACTCTGCCGGGGGGGCCGGTAGCGGGGAGCTGTTTTTT.

The V gene is TRBV2, the J gene TRBJ2-7; D might be TRBD1 (6 bases). Germline V gene data show CDR1 as SNHLY and CDR2 as FYNNEI. The length of the CDR3 is 15 residues. V lost 4 bases and J 6 bases, leaving 19 bases between the germline ends. CDR3 residues: CASSVGAGPDGEQYF. The CDR3 coding sequence is TGTGCCAGCAGTGTGGGGGCAGGGCCAGATGGCGAGCAGTACTTC.

This clonotype was seen a few times. The V and J genes are TRBV7-9 and TRBJ2-2; possibly TRBD1 for D (5 bases). Looked up from germline, CDR1 is SEHNR and CDR2 is FQNEAQ (reference sequence). Trimming pared 5 bases from V and 6 bases from J, leaving 13 bases between. This CDR3 spans 14 amino acids. The CDR3, as DNA: TGTGCCAGCAGCCTACGACAGCCCGCCGGGGAGCTGTTTTTT. This encodes CASSLRQPAGELFF.

Many counts were recorded for this clonotype. The V call is TRBV20-1, the J call TRBJ1-5; TRBD1 aligns across 7 bases. The CDR3 is 14 residues long. V gave up 6 bases and J gave up 0 bases; unmatched junction bases: 5. CDR1 is DFQATT, CDR2 SNEGSKA, per germline (reference sequence). The CDR3 DNA follows: TGCAGTGCACGACAGGGCGATAGCAATCAGCCCCAGCATTTT. Its protein is CSARQGDSNQPQHF.

This clonotype was seen more than once but under ten times. The J gene is TRBJ2-7, the V gene TRBV28; D unclear. This CDR3 spans 14 amino acids. Germline CDR1 and CDR2: MDHEN and SYDVKM. Trimming took off 8 bases at V and 1 base at J, with 15 bases between the two ends. CDR3 sequence (DNA): TGTGCCAGCGGGTCGACGACGGAGTCCTACGAGCAGTACGTC. Translated, it gives CASGSTTESYEQYV.